The 7 T cell receptor beta chains below all came from one sample that was sequenced in a study of cytomegalovirus exposure and HLA in healthy donors (dated by TCRdb to about 2017). Library creation used the immunoSEQ multiplex PCR assay. For the multiplex PCR, a mixture combining 60 forward primers for TCR Vbeta segments and 13 reverse primers for TCR Jbeta segments was used. Not all clones reach the TCRdb copy of this immuneACCESS table, which keeps in-frame sequences only. Checked studies attribute under half of the gap to unresolved V genes and leave the rest unexplained. This sample holds about 120,000 clones; about 66% were observed only once. 1.5% to 2% of the sample comes from the top ten. Sequencing was done on a sample of PBMCs. The receptors stem from a man aged 25-45 years in good health and CMV-seropositive.

V gene TRBV2 combines with J gene TRBJ2-7; D possibly corresponds to TRBD2 (6 bases). The CDR3 extends over 13 amino acids. The germline V and J ends were trimmed by 6 bases and 3 bases, with 12 bases remaining between them. Germline V CDR1 and CDR2: SNHLY, FYNNEI. The CDR3 coding sequence is TGTGCCAGCAGGGTGGAGGGTTTCTACGAGCAGTACTTC. Translating it yields CASRVEGFYEQYF.

The gene calls are TRBV9 and TRBJ2-3; D may be TRBD2 (6 bases). CDR3 size: 16 residues. The V end was cut by 3 bases, the J end by 2 bases, with 16 bases between. Germline assignment: CDR1 SGDLS and CDR2 YYNGEE. The CDR3 sequence is CASSEPSGGITDTQYF. Written as DNA, the CDR3 is TGTGCCAGCAGCGAGCCCTCCGGCGGGATCACAGATACGCAGTATTTT.

The rearrangement joins TRBV6-5 to TRBJ1-5; maybe TRBD1 (5 bases). CDR3 length equals 14 residues. From germline, CDR1 is MNHEY and CDR2 SVGAGI. V was shortened by 6 bases and J by 6 bases, with 15 bases between the two germline ends. CDR3 nucleotides: TGTGCCAGCAGAGAAGGGGACGGGAGTCAGCCCCAGCATTTT. Translation gives CASREGDGSQPQHF.

The chain has TRBV27 and TRBJ1-2; possible D gene TRBD1, 6 bases. Germline lookup yields CDR1 MNHEY and CDR2 SMNVEV (reference sequence). Trimming removed 2 bases from V and 2 bases from J, with 12 bases in between. CDR3 length equals 15 residues. CDR3 sequence (DNA): TGTGCCAGCAGTTTAACCAGGGGCCACAACTATGGCTACACCTTC. Translating it yields CASSLTRGHNYGYTF.

In this sample, this clone turned up once. V and J are TRBV2 and TRBJ2-1; D might be TRBD2 (5 bases). This CDR3 is 17 amino acids long. From germline, CDR1 is SNHLY and CDR2 FYNNEI. The germline V and J ends were trimmed by 4 bases and 1 base, with 17 bases remaining between them. The CDR3: CASSGLAPRRSYNEQFF. The DNA for the CDR3 is TGTGCCAGCAGTGGGCTAGCTCCTAGACGGTCCTACAATGAGCAGTTCTTC.

The CDR3 spells CASSVTSGYSYNEQFF. In nucleotides, the CDR3 is TGTGCCAGCAGTGTAACTAGCGGCTACTCCTACAATGAGCAGTTCTTC. The chain carries TRBV6-1 and TRBJ2-1; TRBD2 agrees at 8 bases. The V gene's germline CDR1 is MNHNS and CDR2 SASEGT. The CDR3 runs 16 residues. The V segment lost 4 bases and the J segment 0 bases; nucleotides outside the gene matches: 5.

A few counts support this clone. The chain links TRBV4-1 to TRBJ2-5, with TRBD2 matching over 8 bases. CDR1 is MGHRA and CDR2 is YSYEKL in the germline V gene. The CDR3 has 16 amino acids. V gave up 2 bases and J gave up 0 bases; unmatched junction bases: 5. CDR3 bases: TGCGCCAGCAGCCAAAAGACTAGCGTGTACCAAGAGACCCAGTACTTC. This sequence encodes CASSQKTSVYQETQYF.